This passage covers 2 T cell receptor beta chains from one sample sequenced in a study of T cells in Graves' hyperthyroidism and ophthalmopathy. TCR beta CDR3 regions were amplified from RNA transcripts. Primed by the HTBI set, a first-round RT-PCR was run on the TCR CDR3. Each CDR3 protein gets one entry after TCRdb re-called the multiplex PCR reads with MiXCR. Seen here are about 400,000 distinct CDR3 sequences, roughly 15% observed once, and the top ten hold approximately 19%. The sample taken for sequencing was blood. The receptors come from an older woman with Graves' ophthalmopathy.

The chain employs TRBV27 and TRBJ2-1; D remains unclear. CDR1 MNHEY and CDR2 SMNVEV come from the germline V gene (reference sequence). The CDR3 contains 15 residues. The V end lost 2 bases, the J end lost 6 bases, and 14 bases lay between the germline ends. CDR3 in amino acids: CASSLLHIKSNEQFF. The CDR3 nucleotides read TGTGCCAGCAGTTTACTACACATCAAGAGCAATGAGCAGTTCTTC.

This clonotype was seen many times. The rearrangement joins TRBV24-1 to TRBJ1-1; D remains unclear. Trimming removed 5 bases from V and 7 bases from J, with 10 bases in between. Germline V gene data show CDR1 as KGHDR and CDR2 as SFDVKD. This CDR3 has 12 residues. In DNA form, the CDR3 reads TGTGCCACCAGTGGCATGGACCTTGAAGCTTTCTTT. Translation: CATSGMDLEAFF.